This entry concerns a single TCR beta chain. CDR1 and CDR2 from the germline V gene are MNHNY and SVGAGI (reference sequence). V was pared by 2 bases and J by 3 bases, with 16 bases between. This CDR3 has 17 amino acids. The library came from three nested PCR rounds adapted from ARM-PCR protocols. In TCRdb, the multiplex PCR reads were re-called with MiXCR into one record per CDR3 protein. The sample yields 85,000 or so distinct CDR3 sequences, under 80% seen once. This entry belongs to a study of tumor and adjacent non-tumor tissue in lung cancer. RNA was extracted from bulk tissue without any cell sorting. This non-tumor lung sample came from over 3 cm beyond the tumor edge.

J is TRBJ1-4 and V is TRBV6-6; no clear D gene. The sequencing input was distant non-tumor lung tissue. The TCR sequence derives from a woman aged 45-65 years with non-small cell lung cancer. DNA of the CDR3: TGTGCCAGCAGTTACCCTGGCCCACCGGAACCTAATGAAAAACTGTTTTTT. Amino acid sequence: CASSYPGPPEPNEKLFF.